This T cell receptor beta chain came from a study of blood T cell repertoires in COVID-19. In the study overall: Collection of acute and convalescent COVID-19 samples took place in the United States, Italy and Spain. The cDNA or gDNA used as material had been derived from T cells, B-cell-depleted T cells, or PBMCs.

Per the original data handling: Amplifying reference gene primers gave estimates of nucleated cell counts. This table comes from immunoSEQ multiplex PCR, and its TCRdb copy is limited to in-frame clones, with some not included. D and trimming come from the DNA, and the V and J calls and clone size come from that table. This sample carries approximately 120,000 clones, approximately 80% of them seen once, and the ten largest clones take 6% to 7%. CDR3 length: 13 amino acids. CDR1 and CDR2 from the germline V gene are SGHVS and FQNEAQ. The V end was cut by 2 bases, the J end by 2 bases, with 5 bases between.

This TCR was recovered from a woman in her forties or fifties with acute or convalescent COVID-19. What was sequenced was peripheral blood. The chain carries TRBV7-8 and TRBJ2-3; D gene uncertain. CDR3 nucleotides: TGTGCCAGCAGCTTAAAGCTCACAGATACGCAGTATTTT. Translating gives CASSLKLTDTQYF.